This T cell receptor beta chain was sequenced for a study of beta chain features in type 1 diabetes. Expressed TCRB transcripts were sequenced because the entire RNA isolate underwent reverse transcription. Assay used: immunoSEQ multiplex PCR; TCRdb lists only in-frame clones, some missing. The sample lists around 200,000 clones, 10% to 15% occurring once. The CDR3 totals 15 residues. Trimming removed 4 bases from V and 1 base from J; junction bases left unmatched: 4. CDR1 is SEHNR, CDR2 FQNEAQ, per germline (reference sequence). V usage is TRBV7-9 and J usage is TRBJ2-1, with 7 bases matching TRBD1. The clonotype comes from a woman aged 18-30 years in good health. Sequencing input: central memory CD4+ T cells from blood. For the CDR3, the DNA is TGTGCCAGCAGCTCGACAGGGTATTCCTACAATGAGCAGTTCTTC. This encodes CASSSTGYSYNEQFF.